This T cell receptor beta chain was captured in a study of blood T cells in healthy people across ages. Unmatched junction bases numbered 3, after V lost 2 bases and J lost 0 bases. The CDR3 runs to 15 residues. Germline assignment: CDR1 LGHNA and CDR2 YSLEER. The authors ran a second PCR of 7 to 11 cycles using a sample-barcoded 5' primer and a J-beta primer mix. TCRdb redid the calling of the 5' RACE reads with MiXCR, one entry per CDR3 protein. This table has about 800,000 distinct CDR3 sequences, roughly 25% appearing once. This sample also belongs to another study, concerning T cells of mothers and their children.

Material for sequencing was blood. This TCR was recovered from a boy younger than 18 in good health. The chain employs TRBV4-3 and TRBJ1-1, with 7 bases aligning to TRBD1. The chain's CDR3 is CASSQPGQMNTEAFF. The CDR3 nucleotides read TGCGCCAGCAGCCAACCGGGACAGATGAACACTGAAGCTTTCTTT.